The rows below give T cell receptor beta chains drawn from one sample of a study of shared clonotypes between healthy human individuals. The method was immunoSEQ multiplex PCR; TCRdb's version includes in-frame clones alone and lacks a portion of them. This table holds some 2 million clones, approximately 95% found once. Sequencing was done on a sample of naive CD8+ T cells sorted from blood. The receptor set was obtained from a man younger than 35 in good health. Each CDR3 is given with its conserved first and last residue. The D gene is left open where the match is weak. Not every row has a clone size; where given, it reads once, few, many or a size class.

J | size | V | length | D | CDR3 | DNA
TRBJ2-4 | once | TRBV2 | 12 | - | CASNPLRGIQYF | TGTGCCAGCAACCCCCTCCGAGGCATTCAGTACTTC
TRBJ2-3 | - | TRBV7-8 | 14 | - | CASSAGHFTDTQYF | TGTGCCAGCAGCGCGGGACATTTCACAGATACGCAGTATTTT
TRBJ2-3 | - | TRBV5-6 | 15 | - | CASSFTTAPTDTQYF | TGTGCCAGCAGCTTCACGACAGCGCCTACAGATACGCAGTATTTT
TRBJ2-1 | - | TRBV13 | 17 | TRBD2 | CASSPGTSGGAFNEQFF | TGTGCCAGCAGCCCCGGGACTAGCGGGGGGGCTTTCAATGAGCAGTTCTTC
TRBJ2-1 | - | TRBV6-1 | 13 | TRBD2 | CASIPGRHNEQFF | TGTGCCAGCATCCCCGGGAGGCACAATGAGCAGTTCTTC
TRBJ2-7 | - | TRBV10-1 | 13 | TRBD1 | CASSGAGGYEQYF | TGCGCCAGCAGTGGGGCAGGGGGTTACGAGCAGTACTTC
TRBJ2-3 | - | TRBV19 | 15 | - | CASSIRYAPTDTQYF | TGTGCCAGTAGTATCCGGTACGCTCCCACAGATACGCAGTATTTT
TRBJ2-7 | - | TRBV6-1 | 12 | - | CASSSGGNEQYF | TGTGCCAGCAGTTCAGGAGGCAACGAGCAGTACTTC
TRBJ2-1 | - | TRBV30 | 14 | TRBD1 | CAWIRWTGDNEQFF | TGTGCCTGGATCCGATGGACAGGGGACAATGAGCAGTTCTTC
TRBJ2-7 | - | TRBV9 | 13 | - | CASSPGSSYEQYF | TGTGCCAGCAGCCCTGGATCGTCCTACGAGCAGTACTTC
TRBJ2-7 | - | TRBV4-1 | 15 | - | CASSQATGFTYEQYF | TGCGCCAGCAGCCAAGCTACAGGATTTACCTACGAGCAGTACTTC
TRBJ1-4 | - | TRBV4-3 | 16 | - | CASSQDREGVNEKLFF | TGCGCCAGCAGCCAAGATAGGGAGGGGGTTAATGAAAAACTGTTTTTT
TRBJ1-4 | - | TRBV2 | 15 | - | CASSATGLMGEKLFF | TGTGCCAGCAGTGCAACAGGCTTAATGGGTGAAAAACTGTTTTTT
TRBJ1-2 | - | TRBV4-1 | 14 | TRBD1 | CASRDSGGPYGYTF | TGCGCCAGCAGGGATTCAGGGGGTCCCTATGGCTACACCTTC
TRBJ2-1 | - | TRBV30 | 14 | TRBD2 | CAWRLAGGIGEQFF | TGTGCCTGGAGGTTAGCGGGGGGGATCGGTGAGCAGTTCTTC
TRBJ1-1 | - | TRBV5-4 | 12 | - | CASSLGGYEAFF | TGTGCCAGCAGCTTGGGCGGATATGAAGCTTTCTTT
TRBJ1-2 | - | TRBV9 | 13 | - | CASTLGQNYGYTF | TGTGCCAGCACACTCGGCCAGAACTATGGCTACACCTTC
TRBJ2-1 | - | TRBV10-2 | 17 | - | CASSELGNSASYNEQFF | TGCGCCAGCAGTGAGTTAGGGAACTCCGCATCCTACAATGAGCAGTTCTTC
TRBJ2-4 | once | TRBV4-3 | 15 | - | CASSPHAGTGGIQYF | TGCGCCAGCAGCCCCCACGCCGGGACTGGAGGCATTCAGTACTTC
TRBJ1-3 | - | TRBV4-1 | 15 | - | CASSPTGTSGNTIYF | TGCGCCAGCAGCCCAACAGGAACCTCTGGAAACACCATATATTTT
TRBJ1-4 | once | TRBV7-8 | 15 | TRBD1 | CASSGQGFLNEKLFF | TGTGCCAGCAGCGGACAGGGATTTCTCAATGAAAAACTGTTTTTT
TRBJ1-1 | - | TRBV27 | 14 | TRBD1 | CASSFQGANTEAFF | TGTGCCAGCAGTTTCCAGGGGGCAAATACTGAAGCTTTCTTT
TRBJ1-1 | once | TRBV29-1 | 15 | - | CSVEVGTNRNTEAFF | TGCAGCGTTGAAGTGGGAACTAATAGGAACACTGAAGCTTTCTTT
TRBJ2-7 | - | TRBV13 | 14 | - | CASSLGLSAYEQYF | TGTGCCAGCAGCTTAGGCCTGTCAGCCTACGAGCAGTACTTC
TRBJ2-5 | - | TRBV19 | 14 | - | CASSTPDRRETQYF | TGTGCCAGTAGTACCCCCGACAGAAGAGAGACCCAGTACTTC
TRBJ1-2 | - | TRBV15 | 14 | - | CATSRDSERDGYTF | TGTGCCACCAGCAGAGATAGTGAGAGGGATGGCTACACCTTC
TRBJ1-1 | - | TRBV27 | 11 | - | CASSFGGLAFF | TGTGCCAGCAGTTTTGGGGGCTTGGCTTTCTTT
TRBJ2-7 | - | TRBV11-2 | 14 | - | CASSLGWDPREQYF | TGTGCCAGCAGCTTAGGTTGGGACCCAAGGGAGCAGTACTTC
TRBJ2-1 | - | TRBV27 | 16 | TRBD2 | CASSPLTSGGWDEQFF | TGTGCCAGCAGTCCGCTGACTAGCGGGGGGTGGGATGAGCAGTTCTTC
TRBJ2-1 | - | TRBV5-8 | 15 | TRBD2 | CASSPAGEWSHEQFF | TGTGCCAGCAGCCCCGCGGGGGAATGGAGCCATGAGCAGTTCTTC
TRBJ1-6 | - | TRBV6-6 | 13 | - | CASSATLRSPLHF | TGTGCCAGCAGCGCAACCCTTCGGTCACCCCTCCACTTT
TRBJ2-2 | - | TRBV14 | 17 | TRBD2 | CASSRTSSGTNTGELFF | TGTGCCAGCAGCCGGACCTCTAGCGGAACGAACACCGGGGAGCTGTTTTTT
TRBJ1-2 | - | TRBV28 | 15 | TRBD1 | CASSSVDREDYGYTF | TGTGCCAGCAGTTCAGTCGACAGGGAGGACTATGGCTACACCTTC
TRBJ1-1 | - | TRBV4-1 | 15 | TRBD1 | CASSQVTGQGSEAFF | TGCGCCAGCAGCCAAGTAACAGGACAGGGGTCTGAAGCTTTCTTT
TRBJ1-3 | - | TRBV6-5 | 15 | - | CASSYASGVGNTIYF | TGTGCCAGCAGTTACGCGTCAGGGGTAGGAAACACCATATATTTT
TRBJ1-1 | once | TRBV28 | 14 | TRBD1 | CASSFKTGYTEAFF | TGTGCCAGCAGTTTTAAGACAGGGTACACTGAAGCTTTCTTT
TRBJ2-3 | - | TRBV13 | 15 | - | CASSPEQGSTDTQYF | TGTGCCAGCAGCCCCGAACAGGGATCCACAGATACGCAGTATTTT
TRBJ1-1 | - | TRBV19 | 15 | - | CASSSGGIGYTEAFF | TGTGCCAGTAGTTCGGGGGGCATCGGTTACACTGAAGCTTTCTTT
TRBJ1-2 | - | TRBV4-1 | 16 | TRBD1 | CASSQEFAGQYYGYTF | TGCGCCAGCAGCCAAGAGTTCGCGGGACAGTACTATGGCTACACCTTC
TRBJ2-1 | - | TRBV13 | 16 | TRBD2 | CASSLGPGTTYNEQFF | TGTGCCAGCAGCTTAGGCCCCGGGACTACATACAATGAGCAGTTCTTC
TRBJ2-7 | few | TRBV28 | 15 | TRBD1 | CASSSYRQGMYEQYF | TGTGCCAGCAGTTCCTATCGACAGGGTATGTACGAGCAGTACTTC